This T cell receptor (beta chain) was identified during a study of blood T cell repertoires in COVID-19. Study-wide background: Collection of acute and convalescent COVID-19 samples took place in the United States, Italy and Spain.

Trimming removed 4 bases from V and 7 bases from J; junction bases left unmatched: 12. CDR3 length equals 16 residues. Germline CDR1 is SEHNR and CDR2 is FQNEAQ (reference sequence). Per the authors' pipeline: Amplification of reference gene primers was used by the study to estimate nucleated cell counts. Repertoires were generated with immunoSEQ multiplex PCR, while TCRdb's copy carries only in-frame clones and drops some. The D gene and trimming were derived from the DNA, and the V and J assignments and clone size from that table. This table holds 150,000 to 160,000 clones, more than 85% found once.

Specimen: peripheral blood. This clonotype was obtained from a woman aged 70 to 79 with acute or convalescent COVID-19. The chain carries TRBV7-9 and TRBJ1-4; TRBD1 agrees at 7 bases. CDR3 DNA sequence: TGTGCCAGCAGCTCCCTGACAGGGAAAGCTGGTGAAAAACTGTTTTTT. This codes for CASSSLTGKAGEKLFF. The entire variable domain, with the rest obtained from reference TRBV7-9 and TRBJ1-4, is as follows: DTGVSQNPRHKITKRGQNVTFRCDPISEHNRLYWYRQTLGQGPEFLTYFQNEAQLEKSRLLSDRFSAERPKGSFSTLEIQRTEQGDSAMYLCASSSLTGKAGEKLFFGSGTQLSVL.